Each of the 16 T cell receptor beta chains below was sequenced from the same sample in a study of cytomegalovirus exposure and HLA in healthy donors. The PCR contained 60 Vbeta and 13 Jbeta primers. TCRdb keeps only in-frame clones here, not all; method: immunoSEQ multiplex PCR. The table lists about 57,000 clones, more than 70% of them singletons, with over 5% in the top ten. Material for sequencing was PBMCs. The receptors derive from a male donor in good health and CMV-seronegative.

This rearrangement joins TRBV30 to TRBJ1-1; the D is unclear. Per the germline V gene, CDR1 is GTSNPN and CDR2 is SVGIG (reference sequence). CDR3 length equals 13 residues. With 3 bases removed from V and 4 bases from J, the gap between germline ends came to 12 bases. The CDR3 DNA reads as TGTGCCTGGAGGGTCGGTCTCTCCACTGAAGCTTTCTTT. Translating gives CAWRVGLSTEAFF.

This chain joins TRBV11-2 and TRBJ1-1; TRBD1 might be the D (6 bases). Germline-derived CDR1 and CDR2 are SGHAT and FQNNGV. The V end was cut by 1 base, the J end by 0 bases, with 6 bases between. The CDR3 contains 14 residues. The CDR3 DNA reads TGTGCCAGCAGCTTAGGGACAGTGAACACTGAAGCTTTCTTT. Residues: CASSLGTVNTEAFF.

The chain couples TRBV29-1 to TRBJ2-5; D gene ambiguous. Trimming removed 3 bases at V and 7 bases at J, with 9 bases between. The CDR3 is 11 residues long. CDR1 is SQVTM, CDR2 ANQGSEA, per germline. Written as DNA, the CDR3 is TGCAGCGTTGAGGGCCTGGGGACCCAGTACTTC. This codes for CSVEGLGTQYF.

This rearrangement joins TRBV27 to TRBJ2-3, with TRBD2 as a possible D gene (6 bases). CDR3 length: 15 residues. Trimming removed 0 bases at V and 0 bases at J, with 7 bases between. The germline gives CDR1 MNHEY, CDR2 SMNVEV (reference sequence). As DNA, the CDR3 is TGTGCCAGCAGTTTATCGGGGACTAGCACAGATACGCAGTATTTT. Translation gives CASSLSGTSTDTQYF.

CDR3 coding DNA: TGTGCCAGCAGCTCCACAGGGGTCACCTACAATGAGCAGTTCTTC. This translates into CASSSTGVTYNEQFF. The chain has TRBV7-6 and TRBJ2-1; 7 nucleotides line up with TRBD1. V was pared by 4 bases and J by 2 bases, with 5 bases of the junction left unmatched. CDR3 length: 15 residues. The germline CDR1 and CDR2 sequences are SGHVS and FNYEAQ.

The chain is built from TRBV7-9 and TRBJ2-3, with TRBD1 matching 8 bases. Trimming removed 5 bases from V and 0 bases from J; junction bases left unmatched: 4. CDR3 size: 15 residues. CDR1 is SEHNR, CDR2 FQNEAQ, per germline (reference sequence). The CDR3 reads CASSPGQASTDTQYF. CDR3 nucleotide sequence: TGTGCCAGCAGCCCGGGACAGGCTAGCACAGATACGCAGTATTTT.

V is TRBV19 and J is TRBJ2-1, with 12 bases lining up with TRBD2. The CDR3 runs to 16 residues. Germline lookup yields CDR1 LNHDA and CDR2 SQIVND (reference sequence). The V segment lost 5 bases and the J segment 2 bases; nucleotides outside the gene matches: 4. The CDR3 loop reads CASSALAGGPYNEQFF. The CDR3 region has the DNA TGTGCCAGTAGTGCCCTAGCGGGGGGGCCCTACAATGAGCAGTTCTTC.

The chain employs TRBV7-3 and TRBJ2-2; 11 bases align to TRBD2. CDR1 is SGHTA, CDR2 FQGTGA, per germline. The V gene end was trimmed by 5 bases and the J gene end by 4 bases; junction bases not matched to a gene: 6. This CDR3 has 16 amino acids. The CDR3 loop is CASSPGLAGSTGELFF. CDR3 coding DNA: TGTGCCAGCAGCCCCGGACTAGCGGGCTCCACCGGGGAGCTGTTTTTT.

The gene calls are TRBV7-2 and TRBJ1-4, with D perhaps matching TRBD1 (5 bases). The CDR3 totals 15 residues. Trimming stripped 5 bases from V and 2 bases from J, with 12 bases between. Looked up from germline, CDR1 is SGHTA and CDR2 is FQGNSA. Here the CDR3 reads CASSTRQNTNEKLFF. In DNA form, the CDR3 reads TGTGCCAGCAGCACCCGACAGAACACTAATGAAAAACTGTTTTTT.

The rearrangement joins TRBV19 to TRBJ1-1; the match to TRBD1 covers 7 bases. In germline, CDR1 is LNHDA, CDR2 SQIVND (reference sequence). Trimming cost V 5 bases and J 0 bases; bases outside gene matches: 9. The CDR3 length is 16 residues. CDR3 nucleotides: TGTGCCAGTAGTGGTGGACAGGTGGAGTTGAACACTGAAGCTTTCTTT. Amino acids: CASSGGQVELNTEAFF. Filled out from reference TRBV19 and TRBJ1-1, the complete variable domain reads DGGITQSPKYLFRKEGQNVTLSCEQNLNHDAMYWYRQDPGQGLRLIYYSQIVNDFQKGDIAEGYSVSREKKESFPLTVTSAQKNPTAFYLCASSGGQVELNTEAFFGQGTRLTVV.

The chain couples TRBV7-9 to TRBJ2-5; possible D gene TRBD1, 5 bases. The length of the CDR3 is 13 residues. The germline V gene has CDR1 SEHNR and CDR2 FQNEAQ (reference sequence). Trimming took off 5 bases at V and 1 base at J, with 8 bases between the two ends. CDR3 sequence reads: CASSIQVQETQYF. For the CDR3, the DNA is TGTGCCAGCAGCATACAGGTCCAAGAGACCCAGTACTTC. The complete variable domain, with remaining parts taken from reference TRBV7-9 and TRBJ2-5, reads DTGVSQNPRHKITKRGQNVTFRCDPISEHNRLYWYRQTLGQGPEFLTYFQNEAQLEKSRLLSDRFSAERPKGSFSTLEIQRTEQGDSAMYLCASSIQVQETQYFGPGTRLLVL.

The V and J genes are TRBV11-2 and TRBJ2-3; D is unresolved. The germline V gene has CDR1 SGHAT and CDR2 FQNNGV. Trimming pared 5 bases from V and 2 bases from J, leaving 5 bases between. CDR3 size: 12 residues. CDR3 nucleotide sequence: TGTGCCAGCAGCCAGGACACAGATACGCAGTATTTT. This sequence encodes CASSQDTDTQYF. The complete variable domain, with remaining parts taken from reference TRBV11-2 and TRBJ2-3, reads EAGVAQSPRYKIIEKRQSVAFWCNPISGHATLYWYQQILGQGPKLLIQFQNNGVVDDSQLPKDRFSAERLKGVDSTLKIQPAKLEDSAVYLCASSQDTDTQYFGPGTRLTVL.

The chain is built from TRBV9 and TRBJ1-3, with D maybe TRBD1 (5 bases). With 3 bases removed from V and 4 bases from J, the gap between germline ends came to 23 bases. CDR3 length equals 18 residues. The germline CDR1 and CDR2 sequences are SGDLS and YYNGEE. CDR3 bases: TGTGCCAGCAGCGGACAGCTACTGACAAACTGGGGCGGAAACACCATATATTTT. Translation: CASSGQLLTNWGGNTIYF. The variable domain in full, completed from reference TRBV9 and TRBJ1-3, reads DSGVTQTPKHLITATGQRVTLRCSPRSGDLSVYWYQQSLDQGLQFLIQYYNGEERAKGNILERFSAQQFPDLHSELNLSSLELGDSALYFCASSGQLLTNWGGNTIYFGEGSWLTVV.

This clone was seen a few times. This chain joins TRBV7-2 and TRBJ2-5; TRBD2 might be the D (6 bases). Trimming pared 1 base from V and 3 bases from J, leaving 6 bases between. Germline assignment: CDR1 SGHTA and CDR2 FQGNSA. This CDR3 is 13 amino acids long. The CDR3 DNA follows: TGTGCCAGCAGCTTAGGGGGGGAAGAGACCCAGTACTTC. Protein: CASSLGGEETQYF.

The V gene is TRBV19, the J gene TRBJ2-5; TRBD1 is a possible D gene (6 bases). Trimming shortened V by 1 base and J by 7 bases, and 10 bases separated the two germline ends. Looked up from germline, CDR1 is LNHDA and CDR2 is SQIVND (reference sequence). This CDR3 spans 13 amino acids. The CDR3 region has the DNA TGTGCCAGTAGTATAGTTCCCAGGGGGACCCAGTACTTC. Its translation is CASSIVPRGTQYF. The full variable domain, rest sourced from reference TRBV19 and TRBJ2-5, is DGGITQSPKYLFRKEGQNVTLSCEQNLNHDAMYWYRQDPGQGLRLIYYSQIVNDFQKGDIAEGYSVSREKKESFPLTVTSAQKNPTAFYLCASSIVPRGTQYFGPGTRLLVL.

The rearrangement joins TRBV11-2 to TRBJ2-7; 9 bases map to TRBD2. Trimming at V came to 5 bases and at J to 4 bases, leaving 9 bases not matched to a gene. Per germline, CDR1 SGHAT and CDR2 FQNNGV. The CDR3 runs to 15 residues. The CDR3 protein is CASSPGVAGDYEQYF. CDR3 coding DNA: TGTGCCAGCAGCCCTGGGGTAGCGGGGGATTACGAGCAGTACTTC.